This TCR beta chain was retrieved from a study of human T cells and chemical hapten exposure. Indicated time point: patch test 3, about 24 weeks after DPC sensitization. As to treatment: therapeutic diphenylcyclopropenone sensitization with weekly scalp DPC. The library tagged each cDNA molecule with unique molecular identifiers. TCRdb passed the RACE reads through MiXCR, listing each CDR3 protein once. The sample records 150,000 to 200,000 distinct CDR3 sequences, approximately 30% being singletons. The germline gives CDR1 MNHNY, CDR2 SVGAGI (reference sequence). V lost 2 bases and J lost 8, with 12 bases in between. The CDR3 runs to 14 residues.

The rearrangement links TRBV6-6 to TRBJ1-4; D gene uncertain. The sequence came from a woman between 18 and 30 years old with alopecia areata. Some clones in this sample may be carry-over from other donors' samples. The sequences come from whole blood, collected in connection with sensitization to the hapten diphenylcyclopropenone (DPC). The DNA of the CDR3 is TGTGCCAGCAGTTACGGAGGGTTGTGGGAAAAACTGTTTTTT. Translated: CASSYGGLWEKLFF.